This TCR beta chain was documented in a study of T-cell reconstitution after alpha-beta-depleted transplantation in children. Study outcomes and limitations: T cells produced anew were the main source of T-cell counts and diversity one year after transplant. Reportedly, roughly two months post-transplant, alpha-beta T cells arose from several hundred expanded graft clones. TCRbeta diversity was high at day 60 in some patients (a result of surviving recipient T cells and thymic progenitors).

This clonotype was observed at least ten times. Its target is unknown. A library of TCRbeta sequences, prepared with unique molecular identifiers, was generated. TCRdb reanalysed the PCR reads using MiXCR and keeps one entry per CDR3 protein. The sample yields approximately 32,000 distinct CDR3 sequences, 5.5% to 8% seen once. The CDR3 is 15 residues long. Trimming cost V 2 bases and J 3 bases, with 14 bases left between them. Per germline, CDR1 SGHRS and CDR2 YFSETQ. This clonotype was sampled from a child younger than two who had a stem cell transplant for acute myeloid leukemia, so the T cells may come from the graft donor. The chain joins TRBV5-1 to TRBJ1-1, with D hard to call. This specimen was peripheral blood, taken 60 days after TCRalphabeta/CD19-depleted stem cell transplant. CDR3 bases: TGCGCCAGCAGCTTAACCTTGGTCGAGGACACTGAAGCTTTCTTT. Translated: CASSLTLVEDTEAFF.